The entry that follows covers one TCR beta chain sequence. The record originates from a study of long-term antiretroviral therapy in people with HIV. Study in general: Collection dates of the earliest samples fall about a decade before the 2015 immediate-ART recommendation.

Every single participant having HIV got treatment inside the United States. Trimming took off 5 bases at V and 5 bases at J, with 13 bases between the two ends. The CDR3 contains 14 residues. Germline CDR1 and CDR2: SGHVS and FQNEAQ. Researchers report immunoSEQ v3.0 was run at survey level. Generated by immunoSEQ multiplex PCR, the TCRdb table keeps only in-frame clones and is missing some. The sample contains tens of thousands of clones, about 86% of which appear only once. The chain has TRBV7-8 and TRBJ2-1; possible D gene TRBD2, 6 bases. This sequence originates from a man aged 25-40 years with HIV. This sample comprised unsorted PBMCs, obtained about 4.3 years after starting antiretroviral therapy. CDR3 sequence: CASSETRTHNEQFF. The CDR3 coding sequence is TGTGCCAGCAGCGAGACTAGGACCCACAATGAGCAGTTCTTC.